This T cell receptor (beta chain) was recovered during a study of blood T cell repertoires in COVID-19. At the level of the study: Spain, Italy and the United States supplied samples that represented acute and convalescent COVID-19. PBMCs, B-cell-depleted T cells, or T cells provided the cDNA or gDNA that made up the material.

Methods used by the authors: By means of reference gene primer amplification, nucleated cell counts were estimated. Here immunoSEQ multiplex PCR was the method, and the copy in TCRdb shows in-frame clones only, minus some. V and J calls and clone size come straight from that table; D and trimming were deduced from the DNA. The sample holds about 71,000 clones, roughly 80% seen once. This CDR3 comprises 14 residues. V was cut by 7 bases and J by 7 bases, with 19 bases left in between. The germline V gene encodes CDR1 LNHDA and CDR2 SQIVND (reference sequence). The material sequenced was peripheral blood. The chain couples TRBV19 to TRBJ1-2, with D possibly being TRBD1 (6 bases). The clonotype was recovered from an elderly woman with acute or convalescent COVID-19. Written as DNA, the CDR3 is TGTGCCAGTAACCTGGACAGCGGCCGGCTTGGCTACACCTTC. It is translated as CASNLDSGRLGYTF.